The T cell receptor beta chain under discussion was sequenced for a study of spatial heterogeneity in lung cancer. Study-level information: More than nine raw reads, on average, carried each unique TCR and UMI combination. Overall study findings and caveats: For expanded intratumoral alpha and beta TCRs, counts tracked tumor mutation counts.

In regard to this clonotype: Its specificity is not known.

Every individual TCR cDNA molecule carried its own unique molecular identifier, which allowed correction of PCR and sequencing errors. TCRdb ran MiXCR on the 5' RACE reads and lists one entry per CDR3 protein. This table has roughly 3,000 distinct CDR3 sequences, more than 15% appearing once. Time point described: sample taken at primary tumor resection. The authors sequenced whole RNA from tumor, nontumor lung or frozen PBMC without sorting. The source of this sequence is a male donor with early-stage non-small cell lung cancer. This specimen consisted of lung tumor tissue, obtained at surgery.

CDR3 in amino acids: CASSQEAGLNSPLHF. The CDR3 DNA follows: TGTGCCAGCAGCCAAGAAGCAGGGCTTAATTCACCCCTCCACTTT. This chain connects TRBV4-2 to TRBJ1-6; maybe TRBD1 (5 bases). Germline V gene data show CDR1 as LGHNA and CDR2 as YNFKEQ. V was pared by 0 bases and J by 6 bases, with 9 bases between. The CDR3 runs 15 residues.